Listed below are T cell receptor beta chains from one sample, sequenced in a study of cytomegalovirus exposure and HLA in healthy donors. The method was immunoSEQ multiplex PCR; TCRdb's version includes in-frame clones alone and lacks a portion of them. The sample holds over 45,000 clones, 81% seen once. The sample was PBMCs. These receptors were taken from a boy aged 5-17 years in good health and CMV-seropositive. The CDR3 runs from the conserved cysteine through the conserved F or W. A D gene is named only where the DNA matches it firmly. Only some rows state a clone size, as once, few, many or a class for expanded clones.

j_gene | abundance | d_gene | v_gene | CDR3aa | CDR3nt
TRBJ2-2 | once | TRBD1 | TRBV25-1 | CASSDPTGGKGELFF | TGTGCCAGCAGTGATCCGACAGGGGGCAAAGGGGAGCTGTTTTTT
TRBJ2-7 | - | - | TRBV9 | CASSADWLGGEQYF | TGTGCCAGCAGCGCCGACTGGTTGGGGGGAGAGCAGTACTTC
TRBJ2-7 | - | TRBD2 | TRBV7-8 | CASSLARTSGAPYEQYF | TGTGCCAGCAGCTTAGCGCGGACTAGCGGGGCTCCATACGAGCAGTACTTC
TRBJ1-5 | - | - | TRBV28 | CASRDSQRFGVLPQHF | TGTGCCAGCAGGGACAGCCAAAGATTTGGCGTACTCCCCCAGCATTTT
TRBJ2-5 | few | - | TRBV29-1 | CSVSTRLRQETQYF | TGCAGCGTTAGCACCCGGTTGAGGCAAGAGACCCAGTACTTC
TRBJ1-1 | - | - | TRBV11-2 | CASSLQLNTEAFF | TGTGCCAGCAGCTTACAGTTAAACACTGAAGCTTTCTTT
TRBJ2-5 | - | TRBD1 | TRBV7-9 | CASSFRGQGGETQYF | TGTGCCAGCAGCTTCAGGGGACAGGGTGGAGAGACCCAGTACTTC
TRBJ2-7 | once | TRBD1 | TRBV4-1 | CASSRGQTYEQYF | TGCGCCAGCAGCCGGGGACAGACCTACGAGCAGTACTTC
TRBJ1-3 | - | - | TRBV5-4 | CASSDRNTIYF | TGTGCCAGCAGCGACAGAAACACCATATATTTT
TRBJ1-1 | - | - | TRBV9 | CASSVADTEAFF | TGTGCCAGCAGCGTAGCGGACACTGAAGCTTTCTTT
TRBJ1-5 | few | TRBD1 | TRBV27 | CASMRQGGYSNQPQHF | TGTGCCAGCATGAGGCAGGGGGGATATAGCAATCAGCCCCAGCATTTT
TRBJ1-1 | - | - | TRBV9 | CASSVYEMNTEAFF | TGTGCCAGCAGCGTCTACGAGATGAACACTGAAGCTTTCTTT
TRBJ1-5 | - | TRBD1 | TRBV4-1 | CASSPGRGQGNQPQHF | TGCGCCAGCAGCCCTGGGCGGGGACAGGGCAATCAGCCCCAGCATTTT
TRBJ1-2 | - | - | TRBV5-1 | CASNGGQGLDYGYTF | TGCGCCAGCAATGGGGGCCAGGGCTTGGATTATGGCTACACCTTC
TRBJ2-7 | - | - | TRBV2 | CASTGGYEQYF | TGTGCCAGCACTGGGGGCTACGAGCAGTACTTC
TRBJ2-3 | - | - | TRBV4-1 | CASSQGGGPDTQYF | TGCGCCAGCAGCCAAGGAGGAGGGCCAGATACGCAGTATTTT
TRBJ2-2 | - | - | TRBV2 | CASSEVTANTGELFF | TGTGCCAGCAGTGAAGTCACAGCTAACACCGGGGAGCTGTTTTTT
TRBJ2-3 | - | TRBD2 | TRBV19 | CASSSSGGVPYF | TGTGCCAGTAGTTCTAGCGGGGGGGTCCCGTATTTT
TRBJ2-3 | - | - | TRBV9 | CASSLPGDAYTDTQYF | TGTGCCAGCAGCCTCCCGGGGGACGCTTACACAGATACGCAGTATTTT
TRBJ2-7 | - | - | TRBV7-9 | CASSELYEQYF | TGTGCCAGCAGCGAGCTTTACGAGCAGTACTTC
TRBJ1-2 | - | TRBD1 | TRBV19 | CASSTRDRGRRYGYTF | TGTGCCAGCAGTACGCGAGACAGGGGGCGACGCTATGGCTACACCTTC
TRBJ2-1 | - | - | TRBV6-5 | CATQGPYNEQFF | TGTGCAACACAGGGCCCCTACAATGAGCAGTTCTTC
TRBJ2-7 | few | - | TRBV5-8 | CASSHRGFYEQYF | TGTGCCAGCAGCCATCGAGGGTTCTACGAGCAGTACTTC
TRBJ1-5 | once | - | TRBV28 | CATREGKRQPQHF | TGTGCGACCCGGGAGGGAAAGCGACAGCCCCAGCATTTT
TRBJ1-2 | - | TRBD1 | TRBV5-4 | CASSRTGGAPGGYTF | TGTGCCAGCAGCCGGACAGGGGGCGCCCCGGGGGGCTACACCTTC
TRBJ2-3 | - | TRBD2 | TRBV6-1 | CASSEASTPAGGHTDTQYF | TGTGCCAGCAGTGAAGCTTCAACCCCAGCGGGGGGACATACAGATACGCAGTATTTT
TRBJ1-2 | - | - | TRBV19 | CASSTRDSRLIYGYTF | TGTGCCAGTAGTACCCGAGACAGCCGCCTAATCTATGGCTACACCTTC
TRBJ1-6 | - | - | TRBV6-6 | CASRTSRGGESPLHF | TGTGCCAGCAGAACGAGTCGAGGGGGAGAATCACCCCTCCACTTT
TRBJ1-1 | - | - | TRBV19 | CASSIRSGEAFF | TGTGCCAGTAGTATTCGGAGTGGTGAAGCTTTCTTT
TRBJ2-7 | once | - | TRBV5-6 | CASSLLGGQDEQYF | TGTGCCAGCAGCCTGCTCGGGGGGCAAGACGAGCAGTACTTC
TRBJ2-1 | - | TRBD2 | TRBV19 | CASSGAGAGGYNEQFF | TGTGCCAGTAGTGGGGCGGGAGCGGGGGGGTACAATGAGCAGTTCTTC
TRBJ2-3 | - | - | TRBV7-3 | CASSLGIVRGADTQYF | TGTGCCAGCAGCTTGGGTATTGTCAGGGGCGCAGATACGCAGTATTTT
TRBJ1-1 | - | - | TRBV15 | CATSRDRGGTEAFF | TGTGCCACCAGCAGAGATAGGGGGGGCACTGAAGCTTTCTTT
TRBJ2-2 | - | - | TRBV9 | CASSLDLTGELFF | TGTGCCAGCAGCCTAGACTTAACCGGGGAGCTGTTTTTT
TRBJ1-6 | - | - | TRBV6-6 | CASSINRSSYNSPLHF | TGTGCCAGCAGCATTAACAGGAGCTCCTATAATTCACCCCTCCACTTT
TRBJ1-1 | - | TRBD1 | TRBV7-9 | CASCKDRERPGDTAFF | TGTGCCAGCTGCAAGGACAGGGAGAGGCCCGGGGACACGGCTTTCTTT
TRBJ2-2 | - | TRBD1 | TRBV5-1 | CASSLVQGAGELFF | TGCGCCAGCAGCTTGGTACAGGGGGCCGGGGAGCTGTTTTTT
TRBJ2-2 | - | - | TRBV5-1 | CASSFGQENTGELFF | TGCGCCAGCAGCTTTGGGCAGGAGAACACCGGGGAGCTGTTTTTT
TRBJ2-5 | - | - | TRBV9 | CASSVSEGETQYF | TGTGCCAGCAGCGTTTCGGAGGGAGAGACCCAGTACTTC
TRBJ1-1 | few | - | TRBV7-2 | CASSFSTGTEAFF | TGTGCCAGCTCTTTTTCGACAGGCACTGAAGCTTTCTTT
TRBJ2-3 | - | - | TRBV6-4 | CASSHRALDTQYF | TGTGCCAGCAGTCACAGGGCATTGGATACGCAGTATTTT
TRBJ1-5 | - | TRBD1 | TRBV2 | CASSPTGANQPQHF | TGTGCCAGCAGTCCAACAGGGGCGAATCAGCCCCAGCATTTT